One sample yielded the 23 T cell receptor beta chains listed below, sequenced in a study of neoadjuvant nivolumab and ipilimumab in lung cancer. Repertoires were generated with immunoSEQ multiplex PCR, while TCRdb's copy carries only in-frame clones and drops some. The table includes tens of thousands of clones, 82% detected once. Sequenced here: peripheral blood, sampled before neoadjuvant nivolumab, alone or with ipilimumab. These receptors came from an adult with non-small cell lung cancer.

The chain recombines TRBV5-6 with TRBJ1-4; no definite D call. This CDR3 contains 12 residues. Germline CDR1 is SGHDT and CDR2 is YYEEEE. V lost 2 bases and J lost 13, with 12 bases in between. CDR3 nucleotides: TGTGCCAGCAGCTTAATGCCCGGGGTACTGTTTTTT. Protein: CASSLMPGVLFF.

This sequence joins TRBV18 and TRBJ2-3; 10 nucleotides line up with TRBD2. Losses at the gene ends were 2 bases for V and 0 bases for J; bases not matched to a gene: 14. This CDR3 contains 20 residues. Germline CDR1 KGHSH, CDR2 LQKENI. CDR3 loop: CASSPLSLAGPAQSTDTQYF. The CDR3 nucleotides are TGTGCCAGCTCACCATTATCACTAGCGGGACCCGCTCAAAGCACAGATACGCAGTATTTT. The whole variable domain, filled in from reference TRBV18 and TRBJ2-3, reads NAGVMQNPRHLVRRRGQEARLRCSPMKGHSHVYWYRQLPEEGLKFMVYLQKENIIDESGMPKERFSAEFPKEGPSILRIQQVVRGDSAAYFCASSPLSLAGPAQSTDTQYFGPGTRLTVL.

The chain combines TRBV6-1 with TRBJ1-1; tentative D call: TRBD1 (5 bases). The V gene's germline CDR1 is MNHNS and CDR2 SASEGT. The CDR3 contains 18 residues. V was pared by 2 bases and J by 1 base, with 20 bases between. CDR3 loop: CASSETFRPGRANTEAFF. For the CDR3, the DNA is TGTGCCAGCAGTGAAACTTTTCGTCCGGGACGGGCGAACACTGAAGCTTTCTTT.

V is TRBV4-1 and J is TRBJ2-1; maybe TRBD2 (6 bases). The CDR3 sequence is 14 residues long. V lost 3 bases to trimming and J lost 6 bases, with 12 bases between them. Germline assignment: CDR1 MGHRA and CDR2 YSYEKL. CDR3 DNA sequence: TGCGCCAGCAGCCACCCGGGAGCGTCCAATGAGCAGTTCTTC. Translating it yields CASSHPGASNEQFF.

DNA for the CDR3: TGTGCCAGCAGCCCGGGACTAGCGGCCGACCTGTCCTACAATGAGCAGTTCTTC. This gives the protein CASSPGLAADLSYNEQFF. The chain joins TRBV5-4 to TRBJ2-1, with 11 bases aligning to TRBD2. Germline V gives CDR1 SGHNT, CDR2 YYREEE (reference sequence). With V trimmed by 4 bases and J by 1 base, 10 bases remained unmatched. The length of the CDR3 is 18 residues.

This rearrangement joins TRBV9 to TRBJ1-2; a weak D match, TRBD1 (6 bases). Trimming stripped 2 bases from V and 2 bases from J, with 7 bases between. The CDR3 covers 13 residues. The germline CDR1 and CDR2 sequences are SGDLS and YYNGEE. The CDR3, as DNA: TGTGCCAGCAGCGTGGACAGCAACTATGGCTACACCTTC. Encoded protein: CASSVDSNYGYTF.

V gene TRBV25-1 combines with J gene TRBJ1-2, with D possibly TRBD1 on 5 matching bases. Trimming shortened V by 3 bases and J by 4 bases, and 18 bases separated the two germline ends. Germline values: CDR1 MGHDK, CDR2 SYGVNS. The length of the CDR3 is 16 residues. CDR3 sequence (DNA): TGTGCCAGCAGTGACCCGTCCCGGGGGGAAGCCTATGGCTACACCTTC. Translating it yields CASSDPSRGEAYGYTF.

In its sample, this clone was seen a few times. The chain carries TRBV6-4 and TRBJ2-7, with TRBD2 identical over 7 bases. V trimming: 5 bases; J trimming: 5 bases; junction bases outside the gene matches: 6. CDR3 length: 13 residues. Germline values: CDR1 MRHNA, CDR2 SNTAGT. CDR3 in amino acids: CASSRREGDEQYF. In DNA form, the CDR3 reads TGTGCCAGCAGTCGGAGGGAGGGAGACGAGCAGTACTTC.

The chain joins TRBV5-6 to TRBJ2-1; TRBD2 matches at 7 bases. Losses at the gene ends were 3 bases for V and 4 bases for J; bases not matched to a gene: 10. Germline assignment: CDR1 SGHDT and CDR2 YYEEEE. CDR3 length equals 16 residues. Written as DNA, the CDR3 is TGTGCCAGCAGCTCCCGCCGGGCGGGAGATTACAATGAGCAGTTCTTC. Amino acid sequence: CASSSRRAGDYNEQFF. Combining the CDR3 with reference TRBV5-6 and TRBJ2-1 gives the whole variable domain DAGVTQSPTHLIKTRGQQVTLRCSPKSGHDTVSWYQQALGQGPQFIFQYYEEEERQRGNFPDRFSGHQFPNYSSELNVNALLLGDSALYLCASSSRRAGDYNEQFFGPGTRLTVL.

The rearrangement uses TRBV7-3 and TRBJ2-1, with 10 bases matching TRBD1. Trimming removed 5 bases from V and 10 bases from J; junction bases left unmatched: 8. The CDR3 is made up of 14 amino acids. Germline V lookup: CDR1 SGHTA, CDR2 FQGTGA. CDR3: CASSPGTGAREQFF. The CDR3 bases are TGTGCCAGCAGCCCCGGGACAGGGGCCCGGGAGCAGTTCTTC.

The chain carries TRBV7-9 and TRBJ1-2; no definite D call. Per the germline V gene, CDR1 is SEHNR and CDR2 is FQNEAQ (reference sequence). The germline V and J ends were trimmed by 2 bases and 2 bases, with 12 bases remaining between them. CDR3 size: 15 residues. CDR3 DNA sequence: TGTGCCAGCAGCTTAATGGCTCTTTCGAACTATGGCTACACCTTC. This encodes CASSLMALSNYGYTF.

The chain carries TRBV7-2 and TRBJ2-3; TRBD2 might be the D (6 bases). CDR3 length: 17 amino acids. Trimming shortened V by 0 bases and J by 0 bases, and 13 bases separated the two germline ends. Germline V gene data show CDR1 as SGHTA and CDR2 as FQGNSA. CDR3 residues: CASSLAFLATSTDTQYF. The CDR3 nucleotides are TGTGCCAGCAGCTTAGCGTTCCTAGCGACAAGCACAGATACGCAGTATTTT.

This clone was recorded only once. J is TRBJ2-7 and V is TRBV30; 13 positions match TRBD2. Germline V gene data show CDR1 as GTSNPN and CDR2 as SVGIG (reference sequence). This CDR3 is 15 amino acids long. Trimming at V came to 8 bases and at J to 6 bases, leaving 13 bases not matched to a gene. This chain's CDR3 is CASHGTSGNGGEQYF. CDR3 DNA: TGTGCCAGCCATGGGACTAGCGGGAATGGGGGCGAGCAGTACTTC.

The chain is built from TRBV10-3 and TRBJ2-5; 12 positions agree with TRBD2. Trimming took 6 bases from V and 4 from J; bases not matched to a gene: 12. Looked up from germline, CDR1 is ENHRY and CDR2 is SYGVKD. The length of the CDR3 is 17 residues. The chain's CDR3 is CAISYQTSGRVVETQYF. CDR3 DNA: TGTGCCATCAGCTATCAGACTAGCGGGAGAGTCGTAGAGACCCAGTACTTC.

V gene TRBV11-2 combines with J gene TRBJ1-1; D is ambiguous. From germline, CDR1 is SGHAT and CDR2 FQNNGV. Trimming cost V 4 bases and J 5 bases, with 14 bases left between them. The CDR3 contains 14 residues. CDR3: CASSSQPGGTEAFF. The DNA for the CDR3 is TGTGCCAGCAGCTCTCAACCGGGCGGAACTGAAGCTTTCTTT.

The gene calls are TRBV9 and TRBJ2-2, with no clear D. The CDR3 covers 14 residues. The V gene's germline CDR1 is SGDLS and CDR2 YYNGEE. V lost 1 base and J 1 base, leaving 5 bases between the germline ends. The CDR3 DNA sequence: TGTGCCAGCAGCGTATTGGGGAACACCGGGGAGCTGTTTTTT. Protein product: CASSVLGNTGELFF.

This chain joins TRBV6-5 and TRBJ2-5; D is possibly TRBD1 (5 bases). The CDR3 is 15 residues long. With 6 bases removed from V and 3 bases from J, the gap between germline ends came to 17 bases. Germline values: CDR1 MNHEY, CDR2 SVGAGI. The CDR3 sequence is CASSPQGVGKETQYF. The CDR3 DNA is TGTGCCAGCAGCCCCCAGGGTGTCGGCAAAGAGACCCAGTACTTC.

This clone has a handful of counts. The rearrangement joins TRBV7-9 to TRBJ1-4, with 9 bases lining up with TRBD1. The junction had 1 base not matched to a gene; V was cut back by 3 bases and J by 8 bases. The CDR3 has 13 residues. Germline-derived CDR1 and CDR2 are SEHNR and FQNEAQ (reference sequence). Written as DNA, the CDR3 is TGTGCCAGCAGCTTCGACAGGGGGGAAAAACTGTTTTTT. Translated: CASSFDRGEKLFF.

V gene TRBV5-1 combines with J gene TRBJ2-4; 7 nucleotides agree with TRBD2. This CDR3 is 15 amino acids long. The junction had 8 bases not matched to a gene; V was cut back by 0 bases and J by 8 bases. Germline-derived CDR1 and CDR2 are SGHRS and YFSETQ. CDR3 in amino acids: CASSLEAGREYIQYF. CDR3 DNA sequence: TGCGCCAGCAGCTTGGAAGCGGGAAGGGAGTACATTCAGTACTTC.

The CDR3 here is CASRSPGRPGGETQYF. The CDR3 DNA sequence: TGTGCCAGCAGGTCTCCGGGTCGGCCGGGTGGAGAGACCCAGTACTTC. The chain employs TRBV28 and TRBJ2-5; D gene uncertain. CDR1 is MDHEN, CDR2 SYDVKM, per germline. The CDR3 runs to 16 residues. The V end was cut by 6 bases, the J end by 4 bases, with 21 bases between.

The V call is TRBV12-5, the J call TRBJ1-1; a possible D gene is TRBD1 (5 bases). CDR1 and CDR2 (germline): LGHNT, FRNRAP. Trimming left V 3 bases short and J 8 bases short, with 13 bases between. CDR3 length: 13 amino acids. CDR3 region: CASGLNSGGEAFF. CDR3 sequence (DNA): TGTGCTAGTGGTTTAAATTCCGGGGGGGAAGCTTTCTTT.

This clone has just one count. This chain links TRBV11-3 with TRBJ2-3; 7 bases fit TRBD2. Germline-derived CDR1 and CDR2 are SGHNT and YENEEA. V shed 5 bases and J 2 bases; nucleotides not matched to a gene: 4. This CDR3 is 14 amino acids long. The CDR3 DNA sequence: TGTGCCAGCAGCCGGGACTACTTCACAGATACGCAGTATTTT. As protein: CASSRDYFTDTQYF.

The gene calls are TRBV30 and TRBJ2-1; no reliable D call. V gave up 0 bases and J gave up 7 bases, with 1 base separating them. CDR3 length equals 10 residues. The V gene's germline CDR1 is GTSNPN and CDR2 SVGIG (reference sequence). The chain's CDR3 is CAWSVNEQFF. CDR3 bases: TGTGCCTGGAGTGTAAATGAGCAGTTCTTC.